This T cell receptor (beta chain) was observed in a study of cytomegalovirus exposure and HLA in healthy donors (dated by TCRdb to 2015 to 2018). Background on the whole study: In an earlier analysis of roughly 590 of the donors, 276 Gb of sequence data and some 120 million unique TCR beta sequences from about 180 million T cells were reported. An early release that covered 640 HLA-typed donors contained approximately 290 gigabases of sequencing data and around 85 million unique TCR sequences. Of the roughly 400 genotyped donors, over 80% were placed in the genetic ancestry cluster associated with self-reported Caucasian donors. The study aimed to test whether signatures of past pathogen exposure could be identified by cataloging public T cell receptors. The T cell repertoires of 670 or so subjects were profiled by immunosequencing and related to cytomegalovirus serostatus. Along with the approximately 650-subject first cohort, a separate validation cohort of over 90 different subjects was used. High-throughput TCR immunosequencing, statistical association of individual TCRs with disease status, and machine learning were combined to predict cytomegalovirus infection status. In a later analysis, previously published TCR beta repertoires from about 640 donors were re-analyzed and high-resolution HLA genotyping was added so that TCR occurrence patterns could be studied. In the later analysis, no new phenotypic data were used to find candidate immune exposures; instead, reliance was placed on TCR beta sequences and their occurrence across donors. To decide whether each TCR beta V gene segment behaved as functional or pseudogenic, an earlier analysis of approximately 600 of the donors relied on high-throughput TCR beta sequencing. Donor age, sex, ethnicity and CMV serostatus were collected together with the repertoire data. In a later genetic analysis, genome-wide SNP genotypes for about three fifths of the roughly 670 donors were used, and that subset was treated as a discovery cohort. Every repertoire in the discovery cohort had been generated on one and the same sequencing platform. Class I and class II HLA loci were covered by the typing at four-digit resolution. The number of typed donors differed by locus: roughly 629-640 for A, B, C, DRB1 and DQB1; some 540 for DQA1; around 610 for DPA1; and roughly 450 for DPB1. A few DR-DQ haplotypes were treated as single units for association and clustering because of strong linkage in the cohort. On average, 235,054 unique TCR beta nucleotide sequences were sequenced per donor among some 420 genotyped donors of the cohort, with about 19% of those sequences being non-productive. Overall results and qualifications from the work: A later analysis reported that several top co-occurrence clusters appeared linked to parvovirus B19, influenza, CMV and Epstein-Barr virus. In an earlier analysis of some 500 of the donors, most TCR beta V segments were observed in productive rearrangements about 90% or about 30% of the time, broadly matching IMGT annotations. The 87-base-pair reads could not distinguish some IMGT-functional V segments, including TRBV6-2 and TRBV6-3, so those segments were excluded. CMV serostatus was the only immune exposure information available for the cohort. Specific HLA alleles were associated with over 15,000 TCR beta sequences at a false discovery rate of 0.05 in a later analysis. An association between a missense DCLRE1C variant and V-gene and J-gene trimming of TCR beta chains was found in a later genetic analysis and replicated in an independent cohort. Around 16 rarely observed V segments, including chromosome 9 orphons, were excluded from the earlier analysis of just under 600 of the donors because counts were too low. Cytomegalovirus status was reported to be diagnosed by the classifier with high specificity and sensitivity in both the original and validation cohorts. Presence/absence analyses assumed roughly uniform sequencing depth across donors, an assumption that may not hold. Most TCR sequences were observed very rarely across donors, whereas some public TCRs were present in many individuals. A group of highly shared sequence variants was considered likely to be a technical artifact of the sequencing pipeline. This cohort had only TCR beta chains sequenced, and the lack of alpha or paired-chain data limited which features could be detected. Linkage disequilibrium might explain the correlated functional status among segregating V segments, but an unknown experimental factor could not be ruled out. A later genetic analysis reported fewer N-insertions in productive TCRs among donors in an Asian-associated ancestry cluster than the roughly 720-donor mean. A total of 150 or so TCR beta chains were listed by the study as associated with cytomegalovirus. Because HLA typing was missing for some donors at each locus, association tests included only the typed subset. Strong co-occurrence of HLA alleles, especially DR and DQ, made assigning TCR associations to individual alleles difficult. A later analysis found that HLA-associated TCR beta chains were more clonally expanded and had lower generation probabilities than equally common non-associated chains. The authors suggested that the approach could potentially be generalized to other disease states and immunological phenotypes. In a later analysis, most CMV-associated TCR beta chains were found to appear HLA-restricted, with HLA associations seemingly driven largely by CMV exposure. A further reported finding was that TCR beta sequences accurately predicted the HLA-A and HLA-B alleles for most subjects in the first cohort. A few of the identified cytomegalovirus-associated TCR beta chains were confirmed in vitro to be specific for cytomegalovirus antigens. In a later analysis, the rate of TCR association differed among HLA loci, with DRB1 alleles having the most associated TCRs and HLA-C alleles having the fewest.

The library was made by the immunoSEQ multiplex PCR assay. For the multiplex PCR, a mixture combining 60 forward primers for TCR Vbeta segments and 13 reverse primers for TCR Jbeta segments was used. The CDR3 region of rearranged TCR beta genes was amplified from genomic DNA with a multiplex PCR assay. The Illumina HiSeq System was used to sequence the amplified TCR beta libraries as 87-base-pair reads. As for how the authors treated the data: In a later analysis, about 80 million unique TCR beta chains were counted across the 500 to 850 repertoires, and approximately 11 million of these chains were shared by at least two donors. Raw reads were error-corrected and collapsed into unique sequences by a nearest-neighbor algorithm in which closely related sequences were merged to remove PCR and sequencing errors. To assign V, D and J gene segments, CDR3 sequences were aligned to IMGT reference sequences. For a sequence to be retained, a match of at least six nucleotides was required to both a V gene segment and a J gene segment. Rearrangements were classified as productive when the CDR3 lacked stop codons and remained in frame with V and J, and all other rearrangements were classified as non-productive. Following IMGT convention, CDR3 was defined as the stretch from the second conserved V-encoded cysteine up to the conserved J-encoded phenylalanine. The earlier analysis of a few hundred of the donors excluded any sequence lacking an unambiguous match to a single V gene segment. In an earlier analysis of a few hundred of the donors, V segments were called functional above 56.7% productive rearrangements and were called segregating when the between-donor standard deviation exceeded 5%. A statistical classification framework was built to diagnose cytomegalovirus status from the catalog of TCR beta chain sequences. In a later analysis, TCR nucleotide sequences were compared against IMGT/GENE-DB human TR gene sequences so that V and J genes could be assigned. A later analysis assigned CDR3 sequences and most-parsimonious VDJ recombination scenarios with the TCRdist pipeline. In a later analysis, each TCR beta chain was defined by its CDR3 amino acid sequence together with its V-gene family, and reads without a unique V-gene family were excluded. A later analysis removed nearly 600 highly shared, low-generation-probability nucleotide sequences to deal with suspected cross-contamination and a sequencing artifact. In a later analysis, a clonal expansion index was calculated for each public chain from normalized within-repertoire ranks of inferred template counts. Generation probabilities in a later analysis came from a VDJ recombination model fitted to out-of-frame rearrangements, and those results were checked against IGoR. In a later analysis, hypergeometric tests were used to score TCR-TCR, TCR-HLA and TCR-CMV co-occurrence, with a repertoire-size bias correction applied to TCR pairs. False discovery rates were estimated in a later analysis by permuting HLA or CMV assignments 20 times. A later analysis grouped co-occurring TCRs with DBSCAN, adding TCRdist sequence similarity when clustering within HLA-allele-positive subsets. Repertoires with fewer than 30,000 or more than 120,000 public chains were left out of co-occurrence clustering, as were five repertoires with anomalous nucleotide sharing. TCRdb mirrors the immuneACCESS table, restricted to in-frame sequences. Some clones are absent from its copies; in checked studies, under half trace to an unresolved V gene, and the reason for the others is unknown. Clonal size and the V and J genes are those of that table, whereas D and trimming came from the DNA. Present in this sample are around 150,000 clones, roughly 80% of which were seen just once. Less than 4.5% of the sample is taken by the ten largest.

The cohort consisted of hundreds of healthy bone marrow donors. At the time of sampling, all cohort members were nominally healthy, though unrecorded immune exposures were likely present. The donor tested CMV seropositive and was one of the 289 seropositive cohort members. Each donor provided a peripheral blood sample, and peripheral blood mononuclear cells were used for TCR beta sequencing. Genomic DNA was extracted from the blood cell samples with the Qiagen DNeasy Blood Extraction Kit. A word on this clone: The specificity of this receptor is unknown. Qualities for individual bases were not recorded, and no much larger clone is one base off.

From its cysteine to its phenylalanine, the CDR3 spans 16 amino acids. Only CDR3 DNA remains: 48 bases, in frame from the first base. Germline trimming amounts to 4 bases on V and 0 bases on J, with 8 as the count of junction bases outside the gene matches. CDR1 and CDR2 were assigned from the germline V gene (reference sequence) as MNHEY and SMNVEV. The TCR sequence derives from a man younger than 45 in good health and CMV-seropositive. The sample consisted of PBMCs. The chain is encoded by TRBV27 joined to TRBJ1-1; 7 bases in between match TRBD1. The CDR3 region: CASSSWTGAMNTEAFF. The DNA sequence reads TGTGCCAGCAGTTCCTGGACAGGTGCGATGAACACTGAAGCTTTCTTT.